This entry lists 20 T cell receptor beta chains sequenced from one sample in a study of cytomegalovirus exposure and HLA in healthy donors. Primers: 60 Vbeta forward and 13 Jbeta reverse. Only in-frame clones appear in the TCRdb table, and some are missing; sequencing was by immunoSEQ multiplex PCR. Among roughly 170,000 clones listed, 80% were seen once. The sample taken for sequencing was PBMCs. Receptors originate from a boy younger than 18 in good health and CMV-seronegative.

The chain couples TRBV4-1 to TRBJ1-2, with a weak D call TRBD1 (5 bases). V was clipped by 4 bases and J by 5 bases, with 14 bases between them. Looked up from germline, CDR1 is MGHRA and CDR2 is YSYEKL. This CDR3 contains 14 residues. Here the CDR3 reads CASSPDRAGYGYTF. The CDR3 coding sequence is TGCGCCAGCAGCCCCGATAGGGCAGGGTATGGCTACACCTTC.

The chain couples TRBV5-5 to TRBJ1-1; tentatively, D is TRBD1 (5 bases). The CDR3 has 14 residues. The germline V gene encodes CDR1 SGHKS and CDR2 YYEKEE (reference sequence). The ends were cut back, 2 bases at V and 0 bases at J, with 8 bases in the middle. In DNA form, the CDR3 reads TGTGCCAGCAGCTTAGGGGCTATGAACACTGAAGCTTTCTTT. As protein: CASSLGAMNTEAFF.

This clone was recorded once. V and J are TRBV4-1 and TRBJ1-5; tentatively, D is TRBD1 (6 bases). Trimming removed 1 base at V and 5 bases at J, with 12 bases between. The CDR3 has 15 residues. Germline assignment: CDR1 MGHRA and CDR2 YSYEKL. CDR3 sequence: CASSQGPGTHQPQHF. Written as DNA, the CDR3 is TGCGCCAGCAGCCAAGGTCCGGGGACACATCAGCCCCAGCATTTT.

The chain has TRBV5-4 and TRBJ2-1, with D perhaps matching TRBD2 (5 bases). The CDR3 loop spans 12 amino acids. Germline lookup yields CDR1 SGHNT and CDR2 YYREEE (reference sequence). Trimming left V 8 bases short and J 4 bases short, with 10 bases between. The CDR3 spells CASMGSYNEQFF. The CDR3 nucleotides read TGTGCCAGTATGGGGAGTTACAATGAGCAGTTCTTC.

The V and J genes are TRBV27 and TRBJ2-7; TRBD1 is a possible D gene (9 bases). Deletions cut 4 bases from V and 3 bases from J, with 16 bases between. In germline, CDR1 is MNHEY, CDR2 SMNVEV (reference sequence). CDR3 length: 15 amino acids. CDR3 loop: CASSYGGGQGYEQYF. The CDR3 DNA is TGTGCCAGCAGTTACGGGGGGGGACAGGGCTACGAGCAGTACTTC.

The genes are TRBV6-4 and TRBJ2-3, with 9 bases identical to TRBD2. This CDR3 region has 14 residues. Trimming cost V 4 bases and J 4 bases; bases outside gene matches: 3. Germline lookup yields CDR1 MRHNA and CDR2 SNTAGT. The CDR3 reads CASSGAGGSDTQYF. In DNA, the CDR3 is TGTGCCAGCAGTGGAGCGGGGGGATCAGATACGCAGTATTTT.

CDR3 loop: CATSTLEVDRPGTLYGYTF. The CDR3 DNA follows: TGTGCCACCAGCACCTTAGAGGTCGACAGGCCTGGTACTCTTTATGGCTACACCTTC. V is TRBV15 and J is TRBJ1-2; weak D call: TRBD1 (6 bases). This CDR3 comprises 19 residues. Per the germline V gene, CDR1 is LNHNV and CDR2 is YYDKDF (reference sequence). V shed 4 bases and J shed 5 bases, with 29 bases lying between them.

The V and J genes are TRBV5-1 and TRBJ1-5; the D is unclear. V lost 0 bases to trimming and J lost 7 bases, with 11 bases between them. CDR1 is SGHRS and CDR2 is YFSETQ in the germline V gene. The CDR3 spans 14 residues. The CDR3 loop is CASSLEVAGQPQHF. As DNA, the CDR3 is TGCGCCAGCAGCTTGGAGGTGGCGGGCCAGCCCCAGCATTTT.

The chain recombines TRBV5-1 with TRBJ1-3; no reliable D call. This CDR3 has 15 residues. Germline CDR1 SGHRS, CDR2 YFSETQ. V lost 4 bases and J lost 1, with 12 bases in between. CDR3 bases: TGCGCCAGCAGCCCCCTAGCGGGGTCTGGAAACACCATATATTTT. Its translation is CASSPLAGSGNTIYF.

The CDR3 DNA is TGTGCCATCAGTAGGACAGGACAATTGAACACTGAAGCTTTCTTT. Its translation: CAISRTGQLNTEAFF. The chain has TRBV10-3 and TRBJ1-1, with 7 bases matching TRBD1. The CDR3 totals 15 residues. Germline values: CDR1 ENHRY, CDR2 SYGVKD. V was pared by 5 bases and J by 0 bases, with 6 bases of the junction left unmatched.

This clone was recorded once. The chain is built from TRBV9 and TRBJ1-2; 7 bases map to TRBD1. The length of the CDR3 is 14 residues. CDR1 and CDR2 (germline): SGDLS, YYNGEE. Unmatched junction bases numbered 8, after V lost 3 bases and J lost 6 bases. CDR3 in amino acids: CASSAQTGVNGYTF. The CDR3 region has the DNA TGTGCCAGCAGCGCCCAAACAGGGGTAAATGGCTACACCTTC.

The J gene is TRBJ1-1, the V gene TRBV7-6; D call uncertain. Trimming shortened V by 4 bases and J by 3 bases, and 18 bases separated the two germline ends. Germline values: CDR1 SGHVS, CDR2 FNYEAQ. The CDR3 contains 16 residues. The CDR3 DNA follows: TGTGCCAGCAGCTCCTGGCGAGGGTGGTCGGACACTGAAGCTTTCTTT. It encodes CASSSWRGWSDTEAFF.

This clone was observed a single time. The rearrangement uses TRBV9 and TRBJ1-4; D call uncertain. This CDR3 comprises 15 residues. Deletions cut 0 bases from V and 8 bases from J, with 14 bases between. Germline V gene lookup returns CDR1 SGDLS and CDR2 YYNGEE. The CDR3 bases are TGTGCCAGCAGCGTAGTCGCGGGCCTTGACGAAAAACTGTTTTTT. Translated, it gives CASSVVAGLDEKLFF.

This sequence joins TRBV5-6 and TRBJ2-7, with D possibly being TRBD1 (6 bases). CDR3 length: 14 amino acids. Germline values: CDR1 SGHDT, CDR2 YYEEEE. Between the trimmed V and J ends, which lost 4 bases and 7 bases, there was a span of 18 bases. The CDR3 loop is CASSLQLGAREQYF. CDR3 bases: TGTGCCAGCAGCCTTCAGCTGGGGGCGAGGGAGCAGTACTTC.

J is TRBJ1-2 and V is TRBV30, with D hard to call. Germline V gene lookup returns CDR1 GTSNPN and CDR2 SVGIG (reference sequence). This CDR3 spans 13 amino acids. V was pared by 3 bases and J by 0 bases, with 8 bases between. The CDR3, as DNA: TGTGCCTGGAGGGGCCCCCCTAACTATGGCTACACCTTC. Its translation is CAWRGPPNYGYTF.

CDR3 bases: TGTGCCAGCAGTGTAATCCCTTACAGGTCATCACGACTGTTTTTT. The encoded protein is CASSVIPYRSSRLFF. This chain links TRBV25-1 with TRBJ1-4; D perhaps matches TRBD1 (5 bases). Germline CDR1 is MGHDK and CDR2 is SYGVNS. The CDR3 length is 15 residues. Deletions cut 4 bases from V and 13 bases from J, with 22 bases between.

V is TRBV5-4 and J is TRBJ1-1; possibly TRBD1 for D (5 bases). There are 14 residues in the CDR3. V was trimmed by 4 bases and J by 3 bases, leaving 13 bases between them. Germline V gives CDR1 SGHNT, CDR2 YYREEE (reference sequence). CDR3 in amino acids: CASSPSAGDTEAFF. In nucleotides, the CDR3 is TGTGCCAGCAGCCCCTCCGCGGGGGACACTGAAGCTTTCTTT.

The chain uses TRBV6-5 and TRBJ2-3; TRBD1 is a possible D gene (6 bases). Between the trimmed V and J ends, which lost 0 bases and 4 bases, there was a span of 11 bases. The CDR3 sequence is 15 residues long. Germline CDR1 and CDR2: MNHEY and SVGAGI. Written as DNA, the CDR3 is TGTGCCAGCAGTTACTCCAGGGGAACAGCAGATACGCAGTATTTT. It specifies CASSYSRGTADTQYF.

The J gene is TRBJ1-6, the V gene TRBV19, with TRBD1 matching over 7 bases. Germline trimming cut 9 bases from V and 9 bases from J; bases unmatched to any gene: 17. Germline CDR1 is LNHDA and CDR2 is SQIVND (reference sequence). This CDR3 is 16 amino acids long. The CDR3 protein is CASKGPGQARGSPLHF. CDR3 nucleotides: TGTGCCAGCAAAGGACCCGGACAGGCAAGGGGTTCACCCCTCCACTTT.

The CDR3 protein is CASSPDWQSYEQYF. The CDR3 DNA reads as TGTGCCAGCAGCCCGGACTGGCAAAGTTACGAGCAGTACTTC. V and J are TRBV6-5 and TRBJ2-5, with TRBD2 as a possible D gene (5 bases). The DNA end is more similar to TRBJ2-7, so the J call may be wrong. The CDR3 totals 14 residues. Germline loops: CDR1 MNHEY, CDR2 SVGAGI.